This is a list of T cell receptor beta chains from one sample in a study of T cells after yellow fever vaccination. TCRdb re-derived calls from the 5' RACE reads in MiXCR, one entry per CDR3 protein. The sample carries more than 300,000 distinct CDR3 sequences, 3.5% to 5% recorded once. Sample: PBMCs, taken 15 days after the yellow fever booster vaccination. The receptors here all came from a man younger than 30 who received the YFV17D yellow fever vaccine. Each CDR3 is given with its conserved first and last residue. A D gene is named only where the DNA matches it firmly. Not all rows give a size; the values are once, few, many and, for expanded clones, a class.

>many|TRBV6-1|TRBJ1-5|-
CASKDPAPDQPQHF
TGTGCCAGCAAGGATCCCGCCCCGGATCAGCCCCAGCATTTT
>few|TRBV6-2/TRBV6-3|TRBJ2-2|-
CASSPRIGELFF
TGTGCCAGCAGCCCAAGGATCGGGGAGCTGTTTTTT
>many|TRBV7-2|TRBJ1-1|-
CASSLSSLNTEAFF
TGTGCCAGCAGCTTAAGCAGCTTGAACACTGAAGCTTTCTTT
>many|TRBV5-1|TRBJ2-1|TRBD2
CASSLAGTSGTYNEQFF
TGCGCCAGCAGCTTGGCCGGGACTAGCGGGACCTACAATGAGCAGTTCTTC
>-|TRBV20-1|TRBJ2-5|-
CSALFPLAGAQETQYF
TGCAGTGCCTTATTCCCCCTGGCGGGGGCCCAAGAGACCCAGTACTTC
>few|TRBV18|TRBJ1-4|-
CASSPRRADNEKLFF
TGTGCCAGCTCACCACGCCGGGCCGATAATGAAAAACTGTTTTTT
>many|TRBV28|TRBJ2-7|-
CASTARSDEQYF
TGTGCCAGCACCGCCCGGAGCGACGAGCAGTACTTC
>few|TRBV7-8|TRBJ2-1|-
CASSRTPNNEQFF
TGTGCCAGCAGCCGAACGCCCAACAATGAGCAGTTCTTC
>few|TRBV20-1|TRBJ2-5|TRBD1
CSASADRGVETQYF
TGCAGTGCTAGTGCAGACAGGGGCGTAGAGACCCAGTACTTC
>-|TRBV6-5|TRBJ2-7|TRBD1
CASKPTGTVSYEQYF
TGTGCCAGCAAACCTACCGGGACAGTCTCCTACGAGCAGTACTTC
>-|TRBV24-1|TRBJ2-2|TRBD2
CATSGLAGANTNTGELFF
TGTGCCACCAGTGGACTAGCGGGGGCCAACACGAACACCGGGGAGCTGTTTTTT
>many|TRBV5-1|TRBJ1-1|-
CASSSHMNTEAFF
TGCGCCAGCAGCTCCCACATGAACACTGAAGCTTTCTTT
>few|TRBV2|TRBJ2-2|TRBD1
CASSLDRVGTGELFF
TGTGCCAGCAGCCTGGACAGGGTCGGCACCGGGGAGCTGTTTTTT
>-|TRBV12-3/TRBV12-4|TRBJ1-5|TRBD1
CASSLTGDRQPQHF
TGTGCCAGCAGTTTGACAGGGGACCGCCAGCCCCAGCATTTT